This T cell receptor beta chain came from a study of PD-L1 blockade in urothelial cancer. Study in general: Male sex and bladder-origin urothelial cancer characterized about 90% of the 29 patients.

Synthetic templates analogous to TCR were spiked into all PCRs individually. The assay was immunoSEQ multiplex PCR, and TCRdb's table has in-frame clones only and misses some. In the table there are tens of thousands of clones, around 82% of which are singletons. Stated time point: peripheral blood 6 weeks after treatment start. The CDR3 extends over 17 amino acids. The origin of this receptor is a man aged 45-60 years with urothelial cancer. The chain links TRBV1 to TRBJ2-1; the table's D call, TRBD2, was not checked against the DNA. TRBV1 is tagged as a pseudogene. Sequencing used PBMCs, obtained around atezolizumab (anti-PD-L1) treatment. CDR3 residues: CTSSKNLPGLGDYEQFF. DNA of the CDR3: TGCACCAGCAGCAAAAACCTACCGGGACTAGGGGACTACGAGCAGTTCTTC.